These 27 T cell receptor beta chains came from one sample sequenced in a study of blood T cell repertoires in COVID-19. The protocol was immunoSEQ multiplex PCR, while the TCRdb copy is restricted to in-frame clones and leaves out a portion. The table shows fewer than 40,000 clones, with approximately 91% occurring only once. The sequencing input was peripheral blood. The origin of the receptors is a human donor with active COVID-19. The donor label of this sample is uncertain.

The chain carries TRBV7-9 and TRBJ2-3, with TRBD2 matching over 13 bases. The CDR3 loop spans 17 amino acids. From germline, CDR1 is SEHNR and CDR2 FQNEAQ (reference sequence). V shed 5 bases and J 3 bases; nucleotides not matched to a gene: 8. This CDR3 is CASSPRGLAGETDTQYF. The CDR3 DNA reads as TGTGCCAGCAGCCCGCGCGGACTAGCGGGGGAAACAGATACGCAGTATTTT.

This chain uses TRBV30 with TRBJ1-4; a weak D match, TRBD1 (5 bases). The germline CDR1 and CDR2 sequences are GTSNPN and SVGIG (reference sequence). The CDR3 consists of 20 residues. V dropped 0 bases and J dropped 0 bases, with 23 bases sitting between them. CDR3 DNA sequence: TGTGCCTGGAGTGTACGCATATCGGCCGGACACATTGCAACTAATGAAAAACTGTTTTTT. This gives the protein CAWSVRISAGHIATNEKLFF.

V and J are TRBV16 and TRBJ2-7, with 7 bases fitting TRBD1. Looked up from germline, CDR1 is KGHSY and CDR2 is FQNENV. After removal of 5 bases from V and 3 bases from J, the junction contained 7 bases not matched to a gene. The CDR3 is made up of 14 amino acids. CDR3 amino acids: CASSAQGVGYEQYF. The CDR3 coding sequence is TGTGCCAGCAGCGCTCAGGGGGTGGGCTACGAGCAGTACTTC.

The V call is TRBV28, the J call TRBJ2-3, with 8 bases that match TRBD1. The V and J ends lost 5 bases and 0 bases, in that order; junction bases with no gene match: 7. This CDR3 is built from 16 residues. Germline loops: CDR1 MDHEN, CDR2 SYDVKM. CDR3 residues: CASSRGTGPSTDTQYF. CDR3 nucleotide sequence: TGTGCCAGCAGTCGCGGGACAGGACCTAGCACAGATACGCAGTATTTT.

The rearrangement joins TRBV5-1 to TRBJ2-7, with TRBD2 matching 8 bases. This CDR3 has 16 residues. The V segment lost 0 bases and the J segment 1 base; nucleotides outside the gene matches: 6. CDR1 SGHRS and CDR2 YFSETQ come from the germline V gene. In DNA, the CDR3 is TGCGCCAGCAGCTTGGTGGCTAGCGGGCCGTCCTACGAGCAGTACTTC. Protein: CASSLVASGPSYEQYF.

The chain joins TRBV19 to TRBJ1-1, with 8 bases matching TRBD1. CDR3 length equals 14 residues. The germline V gene encodes CDR1 LNHDA and CDR2 SQIVND (reference sequence). The V gene end was trimmed by 8 bases and the J gene end by 0 bases; junction bases not matched to a gene: 5. The DNA for the CDR3 is TGTGCCAGTCATACAGGGGGGATGAACACTGAAGCTTTCTTT. This codes for CASHTGGMNTEAFF. Looking up the rest from reference TRBV19 and TRBJ1-1 gives the full variable domain: DGGITQSPKYLFRKEGQNVTLSCEQNLNHDAMYWYRQDPGQGLRLIYYSQIVNDFQKGDIAEGYSVSREKKESFPLTVTSAQKNPTAFYLCASHTGGMNTEAFFGQGTRLTVV.

The genes are TRBV19 and TRBJ2-2; 7 nucleotides agree with TRBD2. Trimming at V came to 2 bases and at J to 4 bases, leaving 7 bases not matched to a gene. Germline CDR1 and CDR2: LNHDA and SQIVND (reference sequence). The CDR3 runs 16 residues. CDR3: CASSILWSSGTGELFF. As DNA, the CDR3 is TGTGCCAGTAGTATACTATGGTCTAGCGGCACCGGGGAGCTGTTTTTT.

The J gene is TRBJ2-5, the V gene TRBV19, with D tentatively TRBD2 (6 bases). This CDR3 has 13 amino acids. Per the germline V gene, CDR1 is LNHDA and CDR2 is SQIVND (reference sequence). The V gene lost 5 bases and the J gene lost 5 bases, with 12 bases spanning the gap. The CDR3 spells CASSRGGWETQYF. The CDR3 DNA is TGTGCCAGTAGTCGTGGGGGGTGGGAGACCCAGTACTTC.

V usage is TRBV27 and J usage is TRBJ2-7, with TRBD2 identical over 9 bases. In germline, CDR1 is MNHEY, CDR2 SMNVEV (reference sequence). V lost 3 bases, J lost 3 bases, and 3 bases stayed unmatched. The CDR3 sequence is 14 residues long. The CDR3 region is CASSFSGGYYEQYF. The DNA of the CDR3 is TGTGCCAGCAGTTTTAGCGGGGGTTACTACGAGCAGTACTTC.

The chain is built from TRBV7-2 and TRBJ2-4, with 7 bases aligning to TRBD1. This CDR3 region has 15 residues. Losses at the gene ends were 0 bases for V and 1 base for J; bases not matched to a gene: 0. CDR1 and CDR2 (germline): SGHTA, FQGNSA. The CDR3 DNA follows: TGTGCCAGCAGCTTAGCACAGGGGGCCAAAAACATTCAGTACTTC. Amino acids: CASSLAQGAKNIQYF.

This chain connects TRBV5-1 to TRBJ2-1, with TRBD2 matching 10 bases. Germline loops: CDR1 SGHRS, CDR2 YFSETQ. This CDR3 has 16 amino acids. V dropped 4 bases and J dropped 4; count of bases not matched to a gene: 8. DNA of the CDR3: TGCGCCAGCAGCCCGGACTGGACTAGCGGTTACAATGAGCAGTTCTTC. This translates into CASSPDWTSGYNEQFF.

This clone came up once. The chain is built from TRBV6-6 and TRBJ2-5; 8 bases agree with TRBD2. The germline gives CDR1 MNHNY, CDR2 SVGAGI (reference sequence). V trimming: 2 bases; J trimming: 1 base; junction bases outside the gene matches: 6. The length of the CDR3 is 16 residues. CDR3 residues: CASSYVAGGSQETQYF. The CDR3 bases are TGTGCCAGCAGTTACGTGGCGGGGGGCTCCCAAGAGACCCAGTACTTC.

V and J are TRBV28 and TRBJ2-7; 7 bases match TRBD2. CDR3 length: 15 residues. Per the germline V gene, CDR1 is MDHEN and CDR2 is SYDVKM. J gave up 3 bases and V 4 bases, and 9 bases lay outside the gene matches. The CDR3 sequence: CASSWGGDVVYEQYF. CDR3 nucleotide sequence: TGTGCCAGCAGTTGGGGGGGGGATGTGGTCTACGAGCAGTACTTC.

The chain uses TRBV7-9 and TRBJ2-3, with TRBD2 matching 13 bases. The V gene's germline CDR1 is SEHNR and CDR2 FQNEAQ (reference sequence). This CDR3 is built from 16 residues. V trimming: 5 bases; J trimming: 2 bases; junction bases outside the gene matches: 4. The CDR3 spells CASSPGLAGNTDTQYF. The CDR3 DNA reads TGTGCCAGCAGCCCGGGACTAGCGGGGAACACAGATACGCAGTATTTT.

This CDR3 is CASSQGRTNTGELFF. CDR3 coding DNA: TGTGCCAGCAGCCAGGGTCGGACGAACACCGGGGAGCTGTTTTTT. The chain employs TRBV13 and TRBJ2-2; TRBD1 might be the D (5 bases). V lost 5 bases to trimming and J lost 0 bases, with 10 bases between them. This CDR3 is 15 amino acids long. CDR1 is PRHDT and CDR2 is FYEKMQ in the germline V gene (reference sequence).

The rearrangement links TRBV14 to TRBJ2-1; TRBD1 might be the D (5 bases). CDR3 size: 13 residues. Trimming removed 4 bases from V and 3 bases from J, with 7 bases in between. Germline V gene lookup returns CDR1 SGHDN and CDR2 FVKESK. The CDR3 DNA reads TGTGCCAGCAGCCTACAGGTCTACAATGAGCAGTTCTTC. Its translation is CASSLQVYNEQFF.

The V gene is TRBV6-5, the J gene TRBJ2-3; 8 nucleotides agree with TRBD2. With 6 bases clipped from V and 5 bases from J, the junction kept 7 bases outside the gene matches. Germline CDR1 MNHEY, CDR2 SVGAGI. This CDR3 has 14 amino acids. The CDR3 DNA sequence: TGTGCCAGCAGCGATAGCGGGACGAGAGATACGCAGTATTTT. This codes for CASSDSGTRDTQYF.

J is TRBJ2-7 and V is TRBV6-4; TRBD1 matches 8 bases. J was trimmed by 5 bases and V by 5 bases; bases with no gene match: 5. This CDR3 is built from 13 residues. In germline, CDR1 is MRHNA, CDR2 SNTAGT. The CDR3 sequence is CASSLAGGNEQYF. DNA of the CDR3: TGTGCCAGCAGTTTAGCAGGGGGCAACGAGCAGTACTTC.

The chain carries TRBV27 and TRBJ2-1; possibly TRBD2 for D (5 bases). Germline-derived CDR1 and CDR2 are MNHEY and SMNVEV (reference sequence). V was pared by 5 bases and J by 0 bases, with 11 bases between. CDR3 length equals 15 residues. DNA of the CDR3: TGTGCCAGCAGTGCCCGAAGCGGCTCCTACAATGAGCAGTTCTTC. This sequence encodes CASSARSGSYNEQFF.

This chain's CDR3 is CASSQWRGETQYF. CDR3 in DNA: TGCGCCAGCAGCCAATGGCGGGGGGAGACCCAGTACTTC. V usage is TRBV4-1 and J usage is TRBJ2-5; TRBD2 matches at 7 bases. Germline CDR1 and CDR2: MGHRA and YSYEKL. This CDR3 has 13 residues. J gave up 5 bases and V 2 bases, and 2 bases lay outside the gene matches.

The rearrangement uses TRBV6-5 and TRBJ2-5; D may be TRBD2 (6 bases). The CDR3 loop spans 16 amino acids. Germline V CDR1 and CDR2: MNHEY, SVGAGI. Deletions cut 4 bases from V and 2 bases from J, with 17 bases between. Here the CDR3 reads CASSFGTSPTQETQYF. The DNA for the CDR3 is TGTGCCAGCAGTTTCGGGACTTCGCCGACACAAGAGACCCAGTACTTC.

This chain joins TRBV19 and TRBJ2-1, with 8 positions matching TRBD1. V lost 3 bases, J lost 4 bases, and 5 bases stayed unmatched. Germline V CDR1 and CDR2: LNHDA, SQIVND (reference sequence). The CDR3 sequence is 15 residues long. The CDR3 sequence: CASSIPTGAYNEQFF. The CDR3 DNA follows: TGTGCCAGTAGTATTCCGACAGGGGCATACAATGAGCAGTTCTTC.

The chain has TRBV7-9 and TRBJ2-7, with D possibly being TRBD1 (6 bases). V lost 5 bases and J lost 6, with 20 bases in between. The CDR3 contains 15 residues. Germline CDR1 is SEHNR and CDR2 is FQNEAQ (reference sequence). CDR3 DNA sequence: TGTGCCAGCAGCAGGGACATCCCGCGGGCCATCGAGCAGTACTTC. Protein: CASSRDIPRAIEQYF.

CDR3: CASSFRSIQGFNSPLHF. DNA for the CDR3: TGTGCCAGCAGCTTCAGATCAATACAGGGTTTCAATTCACCCCTCCACTTT. The chain is built from TRBV5-8 and TRBJ1-6, with D maybe TRBD1 (6 bases). Germline loops: CDR1 SGHTS, CDR2 YDEGEE. Between the trimmed V and J ends, which lost 2 bases and 7 bases, there was a span of 19 bases. The CDR3 covers 17 residues.

The chain recombines TRBV27 with TRBJ2-1; TRBD2 matches at 12 bases. The CDR3 has 14 amino acids. Germline lookup yields CDR1 MNHEY and CDR2 SMNVEV (reference sequence). With 5 bases clipped from V and 10 bases from J, the junction kept 6 bases outside the gene matches. The CDR3 nucleotides are TGTGCCAGCAGTGAAGCGACTAGCGGGAGCGAGCAGTTCTTC. This codes for CASSEATSGSEQFF.

V usage is TRBV7-2 and J usage is TRBJ1-6, with 10 bases that match TRBD1. The CDR3 runs to 14 residues. V lost 4 bases and J lost 7; bases outside the gene matches: 1. CDR1 and CDR2 from the germline V gene are SGHTA and FQGNSA. The DNA of the CDR3 is TGTGCCAGCAGCTCGGGACAGGGGAATTCACCCCTCCACTTT. Translating gives CASSSGQGNSPLHF.

This clone has only one observation. V gene TRBV7-3 combines with J gene TRBJ2-2; D might be TRBD2 (6 bases). Germline CDR1 is SGHTA and CDR2 is FQGTGA. The CDR3 spans 15 residues. Between the trimmed V and J ends, which lost 6 bases and 5 bases, there was a span of 16 bases. CDR3 region: CASRPTGGVTGELFF. The CDR3 DNA is TGTGCCAGCAGACCAACAGGAGGGGTGACCGGGGAGCTGTTTTTT.